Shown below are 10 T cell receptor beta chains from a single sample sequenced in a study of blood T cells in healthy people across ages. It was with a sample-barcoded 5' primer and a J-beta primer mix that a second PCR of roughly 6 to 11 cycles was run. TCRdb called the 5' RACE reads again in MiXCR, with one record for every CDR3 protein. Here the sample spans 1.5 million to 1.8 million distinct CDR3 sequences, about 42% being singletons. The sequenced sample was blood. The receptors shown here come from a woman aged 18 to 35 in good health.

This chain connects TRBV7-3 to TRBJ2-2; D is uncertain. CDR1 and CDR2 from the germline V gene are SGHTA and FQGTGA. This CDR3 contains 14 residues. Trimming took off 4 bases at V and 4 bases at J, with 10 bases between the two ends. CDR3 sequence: CASSSDTSTGELFF. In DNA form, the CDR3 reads TGTGCCAGCAGCTCTGACACATCCACCGGGGAGCTGTTTTTT.

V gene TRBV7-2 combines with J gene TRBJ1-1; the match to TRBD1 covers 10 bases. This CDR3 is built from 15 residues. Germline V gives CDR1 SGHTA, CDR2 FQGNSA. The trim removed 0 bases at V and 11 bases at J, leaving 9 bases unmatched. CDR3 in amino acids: CASSLARQGAGGAFF. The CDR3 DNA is TGTGCCAGCAGCTTAGCGAGACAGGGGGCCGGTGGGGCTTTCTTT.

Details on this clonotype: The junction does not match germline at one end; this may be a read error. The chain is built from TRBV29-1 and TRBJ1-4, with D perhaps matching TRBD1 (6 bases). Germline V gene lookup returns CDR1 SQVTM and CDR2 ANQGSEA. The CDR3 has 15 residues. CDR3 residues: CSVEDRGTTNEKLFF. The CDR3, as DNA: TGCAGCGTTGAAGATCGGGGGACAACGAATGAAAAACTGTTTTTT.

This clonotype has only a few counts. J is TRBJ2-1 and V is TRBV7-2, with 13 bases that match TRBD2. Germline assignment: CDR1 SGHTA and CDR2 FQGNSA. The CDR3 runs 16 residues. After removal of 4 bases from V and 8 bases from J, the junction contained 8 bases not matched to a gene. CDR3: CASSSPGLAGLYEQFF. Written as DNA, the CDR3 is TGTGCCAGCAGCTCGCCGGGACTAGCGGGACTCTATGAGCAGTTCTTC.

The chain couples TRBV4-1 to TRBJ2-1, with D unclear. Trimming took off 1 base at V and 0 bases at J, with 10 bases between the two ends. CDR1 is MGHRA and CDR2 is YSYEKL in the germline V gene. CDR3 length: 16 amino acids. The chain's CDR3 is CASSQVFGSSYNEQFF. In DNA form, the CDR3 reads TGCGCCAGCAGCCAAGTTTTCGGGTCCTCCTACAATGAGCAGTTCTTC.

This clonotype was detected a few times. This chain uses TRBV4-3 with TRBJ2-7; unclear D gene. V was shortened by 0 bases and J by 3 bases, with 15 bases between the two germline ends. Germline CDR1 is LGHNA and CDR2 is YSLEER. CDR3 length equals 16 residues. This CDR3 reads CASSQDRPPVNYEQYF. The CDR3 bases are TGCGCCAGCAGCCAAGATCGGCCACCCGTTAACTACGAGCAGTACTTC.

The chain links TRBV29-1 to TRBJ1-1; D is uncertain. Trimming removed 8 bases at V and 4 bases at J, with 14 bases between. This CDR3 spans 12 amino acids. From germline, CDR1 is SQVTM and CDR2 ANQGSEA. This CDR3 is CSSQTPGTEAFF. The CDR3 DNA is TGCAGCTCACAGACTCCGGGCACTGAAGCTTTCTTT.

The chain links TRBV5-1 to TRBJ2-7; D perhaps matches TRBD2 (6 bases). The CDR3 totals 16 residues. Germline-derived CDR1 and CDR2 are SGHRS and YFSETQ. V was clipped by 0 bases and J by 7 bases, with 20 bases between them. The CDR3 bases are TGCGCCAGCAGCTTGGTTCGGGACTCCCATCTTCGTGAGCAGTACTTC. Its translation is CASSLVRDSHLREQYF.

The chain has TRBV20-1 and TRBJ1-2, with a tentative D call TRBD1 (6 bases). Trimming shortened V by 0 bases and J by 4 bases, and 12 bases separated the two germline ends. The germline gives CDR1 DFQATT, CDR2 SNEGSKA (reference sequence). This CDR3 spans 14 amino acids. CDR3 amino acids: CSARDHAQGYGYTF. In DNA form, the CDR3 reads TGCAGTGCTAGAGATCATGCACAGGGCTATGGCTACACCTTC.

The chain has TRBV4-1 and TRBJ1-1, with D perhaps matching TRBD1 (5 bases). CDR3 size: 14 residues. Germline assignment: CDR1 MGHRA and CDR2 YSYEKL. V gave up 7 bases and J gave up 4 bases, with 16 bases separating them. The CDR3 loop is CASKEGIRFTEAFF. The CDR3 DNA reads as TGCGCCAGCAAAGAGGGGATAAGGTTCACTGAAGCTTTCTTT.